These T cell receptor beta chains were read from a single sample in a study of shared clonotypes between healthy human individuals. This table comes from immunoSEQ multiplex PCR, and its TCRdb copy is limited to in-frame clones, with some not included. Of about 680,000 clones in the sample, 90% to 95% were seen once. The source material was naive CD8+ T cells sorted from blood. The receptors stem from a man aged 25-40 years in good health. The CDR3 runs from the conserved cysteine through the conserved F or W. A D gene is named only where the DNA matches it firmly. Some rows have no size entry. The others give once, few or many, or a class for an expanded clone.

clone_size d_call j_call v_call cdr3_nt cdr3_aa
- TRBD2 TRBJ2-1 TRBV14 TGTGCCAGCAGCCTGAGACTAGCGTCCTACAATGAGCAGTTCTTC CASSLRLASYNEQFF
- - TRBJ2-1 TRBV11-2 TGTGCCAGCAGCTTGCGGGGAGGGGGGAATGAGCAGTTCTTC CASSLRGGGNEQFF
- - TRBJ2-3 TRBV5-6 TGTGCCAGCAGCTTACGGCACAGGGTAGCATACACAGATACGCAGTATTTT CASSLRHRVAYTDTQYF
- - TRBJ2-1 TRBV11-2 TGTGCCAGCAGCTTAGACCCGCTTCAGGGGGAGCAGTTCTTC CASSLDPLQGEQFF
- - TRBJ2-1 TRBV4-3 TGCGCCAGCAGCCAAGACGTGGTGGCGGGACAGAGCTCCTACAATGAGCAGTTCTTC CASSQDVVAGQSSYNEQFF
- TRBD2 TRBJ2-3 TRBV27 TGTGCCAGCAGTTTCCGGGGACTAGCGGGAGGGCCTGGCACAGATACGCAGTATTTT CASSFRGLAGGPGTDTQYF
- - TRBJ1-5 TRBV4-3 TGCGCCAGCAGCCAAGACGGGTCAGTTAATCAGCCCCAGCATTTT CASSQDGSVNQPQHF
once - TRBJ1-5 TRBV7-9 TGTGCCACCGAAGCACCAGGGCTAAATCAGCCCCAGCATTTT CATEAPGLNQPQHF
once TRBD2 TRBJ2-7 TRBV13 TGTGCCAGCAGCCCAGGGACTAGCGGGAGCCCCGACTACGAGCAGTACTTC CASSPGTSGSPDYEQYF
- TRBD1 TRBJ1-2 TRBV7-6 TGTGCCAGCAGCCCATTTGGGACAGGCTATGGCTACACCTTC CASSPFGTGYGYTF
- - TRBJ2-7 TRBV10-1 TGCGCCAGCAGTGAGTCGGACTCCCTCAAGACCTACGAGCAGTACTTC CASSESDSLKTYEQYF
- TRBD1 TRBJ2-7 TRBV6-1 TGTGCCAGCAGGGACGGGACAGGGCGTCTCCACGAGCAGTACTTC CASRDGTGRLHEQYF
- TRBD2 TRBJ2-2 TRBV7-9 TGTGCCAGCAGCATCGGGACTAGCGGGAGCGGCCCGAACACCGGGGAGCTGTTTTTT CASSIGTSGSGPNTGELFF
- - TRBJ2-5 TRBV6-4 TGTGCCAGCAGTGACTTTGGACACGGCGCGCAAGAGACCCAGTACTTC CASSDFGHGAQETQYF
- - TRBJ1-2 TRBV29-1 TGCAGCGTTGGGCCCCTTCGACAGTCAAATGGCTACACCTTC CSVGPLRQSNGYTF
- TRBD2 TRBJ2-1 TRBV7-9 TGTGCCAGCAGCGTCGGACTAGCGGCCTACAATGAGCAGTTCTTC CASSVGLAAYNEQFF
- - TRBJ2-3 TRBV7-8 TGTGCCAGCAGCGCTCGACGCAGCACAGATACGCAGTATTTT CASSARRSTDTQYF
once TRBD2 TRBJ2-1 TRBV29-1 TGCAACCAACCGGGACTAGCGATAAATGAGCAGTTCTTC CNQPGLAINEQFF
- TRBD2 TRBJ2-3 TRBV27 TGTGCCAGCAGTTTAGGGGGGGGGAGGAGAGATACGCAGTATTTT CASSLGGGRRDTQYF
- TRBD1 TRBJ2-7 TRBV6-1 TGTGCCAGCAGTGGGGACAGGGTTGACTATTACGAGCAGTACTTC CASSGDRVDYYEQYF
- - TRBJ2-1 TRBV21-1 TGTGCCAGCAGCAACAGACTAGCGGGAGCAGATGAGCAGTTCTTC CASSNRLAGADEQFF
- TRBD2 TRBJ2-7 TRBV19 TGTGCCAGTAGCGTGACTAGCGGGTCTCACTACGAGCAGTACTTC CASSVTSGSHYEQYF
- - TRBJ2-1 TRBV7-9 TGTGCCAGCAGTCGAACACAGGCTGACAATGAGCAGTTCTTC CASSRTQADNEQFF
- TRBD2 TRBJ2-5 TRBV7-9 TGTGCCAGCAGCGGAAGCGGGGGGCTAAGAGAGACCCAGTACTTC CASSGSGGLRETQYF
- TRBD1 TRBJ2-7 TRBV13 TGTGCCAGCAGCTGGACAGGGGGCCAGGCATACGAGCAGTACTTC CASSWTGGQAYEQYF
- TRBD2 TRBJ2-5 TRBV15 TGTGCCACCAGCAGAACTGCAGGACTAGCGGGAGGAGAGACCCAGTACTTC CATSRTAGLAGGETQYF
- TRBD1 TRBJ1-4 TRBV29-1 TGCAGCGCCTTAACCCTTACAGGGGGCGGAAGTAATGAAAAACTGTTTTTT CSALTLTGGGSNEKLFF
- - TRBJ2-3 TRBV9 TGTGCCAGCAGCGTAGATGCAGGGCGCACAGATACGCAGTATTTT CASSVDAGRTDTQYF
- TRBD2 TRBJ2-3 TRBV5-4 TGTGCCAGCAGCTTGGCAGGTGGTAGCGGGAGCCTCACAGATACGCAGTATTTT CASSLAGGSGSLTDTQYF
- - TRBJ2-4 TRBV7-9 TGTGCCAGCAGCTTAGGCGTGAACATTCAGTACTTC CASSLGVNIQYF
once - TRBJ2-6 TRBV19 TGTGCCAGTAGTATATACCCTTCTGGGGCCAACGTCCTGACTTTC CASSIYPSGANVLTF
- - TRBJ1-1 TRBV7-9 TGTGCCAGCACCGGGCGGGGGGACACTGAAGCTTTCTTT CASTGRGDTEAFF
- TRBD1 TRBJ2-1 TRBV4-1 TGCGCCAGCAGCCAAGACGCCCGACAGGGGTACAATGAGCAGTTCTTC CASSQDARQGYNEQFF
- - TRBJ2-7 TRBV7-9 TGTGCCAGCAGCTCCCCCTGGTCCGGGACTCCGACCTACGAGCAGTACTTC CASSSPWSGTPTYEQYF
- - TRBJ2-6 TRBV27 TGTGCCAGCAGTCCCTCATCCGGGAGCAGCTCTGGGGCCAACGTCCTGACTTTC CASSPSSGSSSGANVLTF
once - TRBJ2-5 TRBV7-2 TGTGCCAGCAGCCCTACTCTGGAGACCCAGTACTTC CASSPTLETQYF
- - TRBJ1-1 TRBV27 TGTGCCAGCCTCGCCGGTCGCCACACTGAAGCTTTCTTT CASLAGRHTEAFF
- - TRBJ2-7 TRBV27 TGTGCCAGCACACCCAGCGGATCCTACGAGCAGTACTTC CASTPSGSYEQYF
once TRBD1 TRBJ1-1 TRBV6-6 TGTGCCAGCAGAGCCGGGACAGCCATGAACACTGAAGCTTTCTTT CASRAGTAMNTEAFF
- - TRBJ2-3 TRBV19 TGTGCCAGTCGCCTGAAAGCCGGTGGGTCCTCTAGCACAGATACGCAGTATTTT CASRLKAGGSSSTDTQYF
- - TRBJ1-2 TRBV11-2 TGTGCCAGCAGCACCCCACCTGACAGGAGGTCTAACTATGGCTACACCTTC CASSTPPDRRSNYGYTF
- - TRBJ1-1 TRBV27 TGTGCCAGCAGTTTATTGGATTACACTGAAGCTTTCTTT CASSLLDYTEAFF
- TRBD1 TRBJ1-5 TRBV5-5 TGTGCCTACAAAACCACAGGGGTGGGCAATCAGCCCCAGCATTTT CAYKTTGVGNQPQHF